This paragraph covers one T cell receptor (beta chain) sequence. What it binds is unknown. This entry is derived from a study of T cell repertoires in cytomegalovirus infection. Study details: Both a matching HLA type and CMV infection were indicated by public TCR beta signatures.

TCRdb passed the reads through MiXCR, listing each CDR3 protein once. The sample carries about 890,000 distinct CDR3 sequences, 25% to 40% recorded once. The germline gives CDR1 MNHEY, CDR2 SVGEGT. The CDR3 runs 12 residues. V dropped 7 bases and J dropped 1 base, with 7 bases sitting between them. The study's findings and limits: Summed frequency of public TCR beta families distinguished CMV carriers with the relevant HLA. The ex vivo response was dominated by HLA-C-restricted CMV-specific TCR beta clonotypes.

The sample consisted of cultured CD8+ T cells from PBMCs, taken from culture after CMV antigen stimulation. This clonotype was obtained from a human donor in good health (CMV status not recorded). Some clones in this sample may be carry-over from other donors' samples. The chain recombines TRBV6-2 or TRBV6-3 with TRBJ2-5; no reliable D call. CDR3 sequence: CASISGQETQYF. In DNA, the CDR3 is TGTGCCAGCATTAGTGGCCAAGAGACCCAGTACTTC.